By sample share, the clone carrying this T cell receptor beta chain is medium-sized (0.01 to 0.1%). No cell fractionation was done, so the repertoire covers all unsorted peripheral blood T cells. cDNA was made from 500 ng RNA using alpha and beta constant primers. Separate chain-specific third strand synthesis with multiplexing indices produced the alpha and beta libraries. Ligation attached cDNA to a 5' RACE adapter that carried a random hexamer and SP2 site. MiXCR, applied by TCRdb to the 5' RACE reads, yields one record per CDR3 protein. The sample has 8,500 to 11,000 distinct CDR3 sequences; around 7.6% are singletons. This entry is derived from a study of HIV-infected patients and healthy controls. The CDR3 has 16 amino acids. J lost 4 bases, V lost 1 base, and 7 bases had no gene match. CDR1 is SGHDN, CDR2 FVKESK, per germline.

The TCR originated in an adult in good health. This chain joins TRBV14 and TRBJ1-1; 9 bases are shared with TRBD1. The sample comprised blood. The CDR3 region has the DNA TGTGCCAGCAGCCAAGCCTTGGGACAGGGCGCCACTGAAGCTTTCTTT. Translation: CASSQALGQGATEAFF.